One and the same sample provided the 21 T cell receptor beta chains below, sequenced in a study of T cells in Graves' hyperthyroidism and ophthalmopathy. The investigators amplified TCR beta CDR3 regions from RNA transcripts. The HTBI primer set drove a first-round RT-PCR of the TCR CDR3. TCRdb fed the multiplex PCR reads into MiXCR, producing one record per CDR3 protein. The sample has 600,000 or so distinct CDR3 sequences; around 42% are singletons. Input material: peripheral blood or thyroid tissue (not recorded which). All receptors come from a young woman with Graves' hyperthyroidism.

V usage is TRBV24-1 and J usage is TRBJ2-1, with TRBD1 matching over 8 bases. There are 16 residues in the CDR3. In germline, CDR1 is KGHDR, CDR2 SFDVKD. J gave up 8 bases and V 0 bases, and 8 bases lay outside the gene matches. The CDR3 is CATSDLRGQGIDEQFF. The CDR3 region has the DNA TGTGCCACCAGTGATTTGCGAGGACAGGGAATTGATGAGCAGTTCTTC.

V usage is TRBV7-9 and J usage is TRBJ2-7; perhaps TRBD2 as D (6 bases). The V end was cut by 7 bases, the J end by 7 bases, with 17 bases between. This CDR3 has 13 residues. Per the germline V gene, CDR1 is SEHNR and CDR2 is FQNEAQ (reference sequence). The CDR3 coding sequence is TGTGCCAGCACCAAGTCTGGGGCGGGAGAGCAGTACTTC. Its protein product is CASTKSGAGEQYF.

This clonotype was found a few times. V and J are TRBV24-1 and TRBJ1-5, with D perhaps matching TRBD1 (5 bases). The ends were cut back, 11 bases at V and 3 bases at J, with 16 bases in the middle. This CDR3 contains 14 residues. Per germline, CDR1 KGHDR and CDR2 SFDVKD. The CDR3 DNA reads TGTGCCAGCAGCCAGGACATGATCAATCAGCCCCAGCATTTT. Translating it yields CASSQDMINQPQHF.

The V call is TRBV25-1, the J call TRBJ1-4; no clear D. Between the trimmed V and J ends, which lost 6 bases and 3 bases, there was a span of 11 bases. This CDR3 spans 14 amino acids. From germline, CDR1 is MGHDK and CDR2 SYGVNS. The CDR3 here is CASRGGRSNEKLFF. The CDR3 DNA follows: TGTGCCAGCAGAGGCGGACGGTCTAATGAAAAACTGTTTTTT.

The CDR3 DNA sequence: TGTGCCAGCAGCCCCCGGGTGCACGAGACCCAGTACTTC. Translation gives CASSPRVHETQYF. This chain connects TRBV7-2 to TRBJ2-5; D remains unclear. The germline V gene has CDR1 SGHTA and CDR2 FQGNSA. Trimming took 5 bases from V and 5 from J, leaving 12 bases between them. The CDR3 has 13 residues.

The chain's CDR3 is CASSSRDWTPYTF. The CDR3 region has the DNA TGTGCCAGCAGCAGCCGGGACTGGACCCCCTACACCTTC. The rearrangement links TRBV7-9 to TRBJ1-2; TRBD1 might be the D (5 bases). Trimming took 5 bases from V and 10 from J, leaving 17 bases between them. The CDR3 is 13 residues long. The germline V gene encodes CDR1 SEHNR and CDR2 FQNEAQ (reference sequence).

This chain links TRBV7-9 with TRBJ2-2, with 9 bases that match TRBD2. The J segment lost 4 bases and the V segment lost 3 bases, leaving 3 bases of the junction unmatched. The CDR3 consists of 15 residues. Germline V gene lookup returns CDR1 SEHNR and CDR2 FQNEAQ (reference sequence). CDR3 sequence (DNA): TGTGCCAGCAGCTTTGAACTAGCGGGCACCGGGGAGCTGTTTTTT. Its protein is CASSFELAGTGELFF.

This clonotype has only a few counts. The CDR3 protein is CATSEGTSGRSNTGELFF. The CDR3 DNA follows: TGTGCCACCAGTGAGGGGACTAGCGGGAGGTCGAACACCGGGGAGCTGTTTTTT. V is TRBV24-1 and J is TRBJ2-2, with 15 bases lining up with TRBD2. CDR1 and CDR2 (germline): KGHDR, SFDVKD. This CDR3 has 18 residues. The junction had 2 bases not matched to a gene; V was cut back by 4 bases and J by 0 bases.

This clonotype has only one observation. The V and J genes are TRBV2 and TRBJ1-5; the D is unclear. Germline CDR1 reads SNHLY; CDR2 reads FYNNEI. V was cut by 5 bases and J by 5 bases, with 13 bases left in between. The CDR3 has 14 residues. The CDR3 loop is CASSLGNGHQPQHF. CDR3 DNA: TGTGCCAGCAGTTTAGGGAATGGGCATCAGCCCCAGCATTTT.

V usage is TRBV20-1 and J usage is TRBJ2-3, with 8 bases that match TRBD2. The CDR3 has 13 residues. The J segment lost 6 bases and the V segment lost 5 bases, leaving 7 bases of the junction unmatched. CDR1 and CDR2 from the germline V gene are DFQATT and SNEGSKA (reference sequence). The CDR3 protein is CSALSGSVDTQYF. The DNA for the CDR3 is TGCAGTGCTCTAAGCGGGAGTGTGGATACGCAGTATTTT.

The chain is built from TRBV25-1 and TRBJ1-6; no firm D call. Germline V gene sequence: CDR1 MGHDK, CDR2 SYGVNS. The CDR3 is made up of 13 amino acids. Trimming took off 7 bases at V and 0 bases at J, with 4 bases between the two ends. The CDR3 nucleotides are TGTGCCAGCAATGGCTCCTATAATTCACCCCTCCACTTT. Its protein product is CASNGSYNSPLHF.

This clonotype was detected a few times. The chain is built from TRBV11-2 and TRBJ2-5; 10 nucleotides match TRBD2. Per germline, CDR1 SGHAT and CDR2 FQNNGV. The CDR3 runs to 16 residues. With 5 bases clipped from V and 6 bases from J, the junction kept 12 bases outside the gene matches. CDR3 residues: CASSQPASGSGKTQYF. CDR3 DNA: TGTGCCAGCAGCCAGCCGGCTAGCGGGAGTGGAAAGACCCAGTACTTC.

This clonotype was counted at least ten times. This sequence joins TRBV24-1 and TRBJ1-2; 7 nucleotides agree with TRBD1. This CDR3 region has 14 residues. The J segment lost 2 bases and the V segment lost 3 bases, leaving 2 bases of the junction unmatched. Germline CDR1 and CDR2: KGHDR and SFDVKD. The CDR3 reads CATSDPTGNYGYTF. The CDR3 coding sequence is TGTGCCACCAGTGATCCGACAGGGAACTATGGCTACACCTTC.

This clonotype has ten or more counts. The genes are TRBV19 and TRBJ1-3; 7 positions agree with TRBD1. CDR3 size: 13 residues. V was pared by 6 bases and J by 3 bases, with 2 bases of the junction left unmatched. In germline, CDR1 is LNHDA, CDR2 SQIVND (reference sequence). CDR3 bases: TGTGCCAGTAGGACAGGGCGTGGAAACACCATATATTTT. Amino acid sequence: CASRTGRGNTIYF. Complete variable domain (other parts from reference TRBV19 and TRBJ1-3): DGGITQSPKYLFRKEGQNVTLSCEQNLNHDAMYWYRQDPGQGLRLIYYSQIVNDFQKGDIAEGYSVSREKKESFPLTVTSAQKNPTAFYLCASRTGRGNTIYFGEGSWLTVV.

This clonotype has ten or more counts. This chain connects TRBV10-3 to TRBJ1-1; a possible D gene is TRBD1 (6 bases). CDR1 and CDR2 from the germline V gene are ENHRY and SYGVKD. The V end was cut by 3 bases, the J end by 11 bases, with 19 bases between. This CDR3 is 14 amino acids long. CDR3 sequence (DNA): TGTGCCATCAGTGATCTGGGGGCGGAGGTTGTTGCTTTCTTT. Encoded protein: CAISDLGAEVVAFF.

This clonotype was seen a few times. The genes are TRBV7-9 and TRBJ1-1; tentatively, D is TRBD1 (6 bases). V gave up 6 bases and J gave up 1 base, with 15 bases separating them. The CDR3 spans 15 residues. Germline V CDR1 and CDR2: SEHNR, FQNEAQ (reference sequence). The CDR3 region has the DNA TGTGCCAGCAGTCAGGGGACACGGACGAACACTGAAGCTTTCTTT. Amino acid sequence: CASSQGTRTNTEAFF.

CDR3 in DNA: TGTGCCAGCAGTGAAAGCAGTGAGGATTCACCCCTCCACTTT. Residues: CASSESSEDSPLHF. The chain employs TRBV25-1 and TRBJ1-6; D is uncertain. Germline values: CDR1 MGHDK, CDR2 SYGVNS. The CDR3 spans 14 residues. Trimming removed 2 bases at V and 8 bases at J, with 10 bases between.

The chain links TRBV10-3 to TRBJ2-2, with D uncertain. The germline V gene has CDR1 ENHRY and CDR2 SYGVKD. This CDR3 is 14 amino acids long. V dropped 10 bases and J dropped 0 bases, with 12 bases sitting between them. The CDR3 reads CASRWQTNTGELFF. In nucleotides, the CDR3 is TGTGCCAGCAGGTGGCAAACGAACACCGGGGAGCTGTTTTTT.

This chain connects TRBV6-6 to TRBJ1-2; D is undetermined. The germline V gene encodes CDR1 MNHNY and CDR2 SVGAGI (reference sequence). This CDR3 region has 12 residues. V gave up 5 bases and J gave up 8 bases, with 12 bases separating them. Here the CDR3 DNA reads TGTGCCAGCAGTGAAAGTTTCGACGGCTACACCTTC. Its translation: CASSESFDGYTF.

The J gene is TRBJ1-2, the V gene TRBV5-1, with D perhaps TRBD1 (6 bases). The V end lost 4 bases, the J end lost 4 bases, and 17 bases lay between the germline ends. This CDR3 spans 15 amino acids. Germline CDR1 SGHRS, CDR2 YFSETQ. The CDR3 here is CASSPILGGAYGYTF. The CDR3 bases are TGCGCCAGCAGCCCTATATTAGGGGGGGCCTATGGCTACACCTTC.

The V call is TRBV20-1, the J call TRBJ2-7; TRBD2 matches at 9 bases. V gave up 2 bases and J gave up 2 bases; unmatched junction bases: 4. This CDR3 comprises 14 residues. Germline CDR1 DFQATT, CDR2 SNEGSKA (reference sequence). The CDR3 DNA reads TGCAGTGCTAGACCTGGACTAGCGACCTACGAGCAGTACTTC. Translating gives CSARPGLATYEQYF.